Listed below are T cell receptor beta chains from one sample, sequenced in a study of CD8 T cells in Susac syndrome. TCRdb re-called the immunoSEQ multiplex PCR reads with MiXCR, one entry per CDR3 protein. The sample has roughly 130,000 distinct CDR3 sequences, approximately 94% seen once. The sequenced material came from CD4+ T cells from PBMCs. All receptors derive from a human donor with multiple sclerosis. The CDR3 runs from the conserved cysteine through the conserved F or W. A D gene is named only where the DNA matches it firmly. Clone sizes are given selectively: once, few, many, or a class where the clone is expanded.

TRBV5-4	TRBD1	TRBJ2-7	NA	TGTGCCAGCAGCTTGGACAGGGGGTCCTACGAGCAGTACTTC	CASSLDRGSYEQYF
TRBV30	TRBD1	TRBJ2-5	NA	TGTGCCTGTACCCCTTGGACAGGGGAGACCCAGTACTTC	CACTPWTGETQYF
TRBV4-3	TRBD1	TRBJ1-5	NA	TGCGCCAGCAGCCAGGTCCGGACAGGTGGTCAGCCCCAGCATTTT	CASSQVRTGGQPQHF
TRBV30	NA	TRBJ2-3	NA	TGTGCCTGGAGCCGCCCCCCAGATACGCAGTATTTT	CAWSRPPDTQYF
TRBV6-5	NA	TRBJ1-6	NA	TGTGCCAGCAGCTCCCCCAGGGGTTCACCCCTCCACTTT	CASSSPRGSPLHF
TRBV29-1	NA	TRBJ1-2	NA	TGCAGCGTTGACAGGGGTGATTATGGCTACACCTTC	CSVDRGDYGYTF
TRBV9	TRBD2	TRBJ2-7	NA	TGTGCCAGCAGCGTAGATCCAGCGGGGGGATCCTACGAGCAGTACTTC	CASSVDPAGGSYEQYF
TRBV19	NA	TRBJ2-6	NA	TGTGCCAGTAGGTTCGGAGGGACCGGGGCCAACGTCCTGACTTTC	CASRFGGTGANVLTF
TRBV6-6	NA	TRBJ1-3	NA	TGTGCCAGCAGTTACCAGCCGAGCTCTGGAAACACCATATATTTT	CASSYQPSSGNTIYF
TRBV7-8	NA	TRBJ1-5	NA	TGTGCCAGCAGCTTATCCAGGGCTCAGCCCCAGCATTTT	CASSLSRAQPQHF
TRBV19	NA	TRBJ1-1	once	TGTGCCAGTAGTATAAATTGGGCAGGGAACACTGAAGCTTTCTTT	CASSINWAGNTEAFF
TRBV12-3/TRBV12-4	NA	TRBJ2-3	NA	TGTGCCAGCAGCCCTGGACTTAACGTAGGAGATACGCAGTATTTT	CASSPGLNVGDTQYF
TRBV12-3/TRBV12-4	NA	TRBJ1-1	NA	TGTGCCAGCAGTCGGACAGAACCGAACACTGAAGCTTTCTTT	CASSRTEPNTEAFF
TRBV20-1	NA	TRBJ2-2	NA	TGCAGTGCTAGCGGGCAGTCAGGGCAGGGCGGGGAGCTGTTTTTT	CSASGQSGQGGELFF
TRBV25-1	NA	TRBJ1-2	NA	TGTGCCAGCAGCTCAGCAGGCAGCTCGAATGGCTACACCTTC	CASSSAGSSNGYTF
TRBV18	TRBD2	TRBJ2-7	NA	TGTGCCAGCTCACCAAATCCCCCGGGGACTAGGGGCGAGCAGTACTTC	CASSPNPPGTRGEQYF
TRBV5-1	NA	TRBJ2-7	NA	TGCGCCAGCAGCCCGCTGACGGGCGCGAACGAGCAGTACTTC	CASSPLTGANEQYF
TRBV18	NA	TRBJ2-4	NA	TGTGCCAGCTCACCATCGGAGGGGGCCATTCAGTACTTC	CASSPSEGAIQYF
TRBV5-4	NA	TRBJ2-3	NA	TGTGCCAGCAGCCCGAGGACCCGGACAGTTTCCGATACGCAGTATTTT	CASSPRTRTVSDTQYF
TRBV7-2	NA	TRBJ2-6	NA	TGTGCCAGCAGCTTAGGAGGGGCTGCTGGGGCCAACGTCCTGACTTTC	CASSLGGAAGANVLTF
TRBV5-4	NA	TRBJ2-1	NA	TGTGCCAGCAGGCCAGCGGGCCCCTCCTACAATGAGCAGTTCTTC	CASRPAGPSYNEQFF
TRBV6-5	NA	TRBJ1-4	few	TGTGCCAGCAGCGCGAGAAAAGTGAATGAAAAACTGTTTTTT	CASSARKVNEKLFF
TRBV6-1	NA	TRBJ2-7	NA	TGTGCCAGCGGAGGGGCAGCAAGTTACTCCTACGAGCAGTACTTC	CASGGAASYSYEQYF
TRBV6-5	TRBD1	TRBJ1-5	NA	TGTGCCAGCAGTTACGGGGGACAGCCCGAGTATAGCAATCAGCCCCAGCATTTT	CASSYGGQPEYSNQPQHF
TRBV5-1	NA	TRBJ2-2	NA	TGCGCCAGCAGCTTGGATGGGGCCGGGGAGCTGTTTTTT	CASSLDGAGELFF
TRBV20-1	NA	TRBJ1-1	few	TGCAGTGCTGCTAACACTGAAGCTTTCTTT	CSAANTEAFF
TRBV29-1	TRBD2	TRBJ2-7	NA	TGCAGCGTTGAAGTACGGGGATTGGGGGGGGCCTACGAGCAGTACTTC	CSVEVRGLGGAYEQYF
TRBV5-1	NA	TRBJ2-3	NA	TGCGCCAGCAGCTTGACTAGCATAAGGGGTACGCAGTATTTT	CASSLTSIRGTQYF
TRBV11-3	NA	TRBJ2-6	NA	TGTGCCAGCAGCTTAGGACAGAGCTCTGGGGCCAACGTCCTGACTTTC	CASSLGQSSGANVLTF
TRBV7-9	TRBD1	TRBJ1-5	once	TGTGCCAGCAGCTTAGCCCTTTCCGGGACAGGTACTAATCAGCCCCAGCATTTT	CASSLALSGTGTNQPQHF
TRBV7-2	TRBD2	TRBJ2-1	NA	TGTGCCAGCAGCCCCTACGCGACTAGCGCTCGACCTGACAATGAGCAGTTCTTC	CASSPYATSARPDNEQFF
TRBV20-1	TRBD1	TRBJ2-6	NA	TGCAGTTTCTCGGGGACAGTCTCTGGGGCCAACGTCCTGACTTTC	CSFSGTVSGANVLTF
TRBV12-3/TRBV12-4	NA	TRBJ2-7	few	TGTGCCAGCAGTGGTTCGTACGAGCAGTACTTC	CASSGSYEQYF
TRBV27	TRBD1	TRBJ1-5	NA	TGTGCCAGCAGTTCCTGGACAGGAGTTAATCAGCCCCAGCATTTT	CASSSWTGVNQPQHF
TRBV29-1	NA	TRBJ1-5	NA	TGTGCGGGGGGGGGAGACAGCAATCAGCCCCAGCATTTT	CAGGGDSNQPQHF
TRBV5-1	TRBD1	TRBJ2-3	NA	TGCGCCAGCGGTCAGGGGGCCGGAGATACGCAGTATTTT	CASGQGAGDTQYF
TRBV12-3/TRBV12-4	NA	TRBJ1-5	NA	TGTGCCAGCAGGCGCTTTGACTTCACTGGCCGCAATCAGCCCCAGCATTTT	CASRRFDFTGRNQPQHF
TRBV25-1	TRBD1	TRBJ1-2	NA	TGTGCCAGCATCGACAGGGGAAGCGGCTACACCTTC	CASIDRGSGYTF
TRBV12-3/TRBV12-4	NA	TRBJ1-4	NA	TGTGCCAGCAGTGACAGTGCAACTAATGAAAAACTGTTTTTT	CASSDSATNEKLFF
TRBV7-2	NA	TRBJ1-2	NA	TGTGCCAGCAGCCTCAGACAGATCGACGCCTATGGCTACACCTTC	CASSLRQIDAYGYTF
TRBV7-2	NA	TRBJ1-5	NA	TGTGCCAGCAGCGCCACGACGTACACTAATCAGCCCCAGCATTTT	CASSATTYTNQPQHF
TRBV20-1	NA	TRBJ2-7	once	TGCAGTGCTAGAGATCAGGGGAAGAGTCGGGCCTACGAGCAGTACTTC	CSARDQGKSRAYEQYF
TRBV30	NA	TRBJ2-3	NA	TGTGCCTGGAGTAGTCAAGTGGGCACAGATACGCAGTATTTT	CAWSSQVGTDTQYF
TRBV7-9	NA	TRBJ2-3	NA	TGTGCCAGCAGATACCCCGTCGGCAGGGCACCAGATACGCAGTATTTT	CASRYPVGRAPDTQYF
TRBV7-9	TRBD1	TRBJ2-2	NA	TGTGCCAGTTCCGGACAGGGAGGAACCGGGGAGCTGTTTTTT	CASSGQGGTGELFF
TRBV9	NA	TRBJ1-4	NA	TGTGCCAGCAGCGTGGGACTGAACGATGAAAAACTGTTTTTT	CASSVGLNDEKLFF
TRBV5-6	TRBD1	TRBJ2-3	NA	TGTGCCAGCAGCTCTCCGACAGGGCCCACAGATACGCAGTATTTT	CASSSPTGPTDTQYF
TRBV7-3	TRBD1	TRBJ1-2	NA	TGTGCCAGCAGCTCCACAACAGGGGACTATGGCTACACCTTC	CASSSTTGDYGYTF
TRBV10-3	NA	TRBJ2-7	NA	TGTGCCATCAGTGAGGACAGCGAGCAGTACTTC	CAISEDSEQYF
TRBV30	NA	TRBJ2-6	NA	TGTGCCTGGAGTGTGATGTCCGGGGCCAACGTCCTGACTTTC	CAWSVMSGANVLTF
TRBV5-1	TRBD2	TRBJ2-1	NA	TGCGCCAGCAGCTTGGTTAGCGGGGCGAGCTCCTACAATGAGCAGTTCTTC	CASSLVSGASSYNEQFF
TRBV13	NA	TRBJ2-7	NA	TGTGCCAGCAGCTTACAGCCTCGAAGTAGCTCCTACGAGCAGTACTTC	CASSLQPRSSSYEQYF
TRBV7-9	TRBD2	TRBJ2-7	NA	TGTGCCAGCAGCCCTAGAGGGAGACTAGCGGGTCTCGAGCAGTACTTC	CASSPRGRLAGLEQYF
TRBV7-9	TRBD1	TRBJ2-7	NA	TGTGCCAGCAGCCGTACCGGGACAGGGGGTAACGAGCAGTACTTC	CASSRTGTGGNEQYF
TRBV3-1	NA	TRBJ2-7	NA	TGTGCCAGCAGCCAAGGGCGTAACGAGCAGTACTTC	CASSQGRNEQYF
TRBV29-1	NA	TRBJ1-1	NA	TGCAGCGTTGTCGTCTCGAACACTGAAGCTTTCTTT	CSVVVSNTEAFF
TRBV15	NA	TRBJ2-5	NA	TGTGCCACCAGCAGAGATAGGGGGGCCCGCCAAGAGACCCAGTACTTC	CATSRDRGARQETQYF
TRBV7-2	TRBD1	TRBJ1-2	NA	TGTGCCAGCAGCTTAGGGACAGGGATGGATGGCTACACCTTC	CASSLGTGMDGYTF
TRBV18	TRBD1	TRBJ2-7	NA	TGTGCCAGCTCACCTAGACAGGGGGGGACCTACGAGCAGTACTTC	CASSPRQGGTYEQYF
TRBV15	TRBD1	TRBJ2-2	once	TGTGCCACCATAAGAGGGGGACAGACAAACACCGGGGAGCTGTTTTTT	CATIRGGQTNTGELFF